These 9 T cell receptor beta chains were sequenced from one sample in a study of T cells in tuberculosis (dated by TCRdb to 2016 to 2018). The time point label, read with the paper, signifies: new active TB diagnosis, blood taken before or within 7 days of starting treatment. Preparation of the library involved the immunoSEQ multiplex PCR assay. In TCRdb, the immuneACCESS table is reduced to in-frame sequences with V and J assigned. These tables do not hold every clone; where another copy was compared, an unresolved V gene accounts for under half, and the others remain unexplained. Present in this sample are tens of thousands of clones, roughly 83% of which were seen just once. The top ten clones comprise under 6.5% of the sample. The sequences come from PBMCs, collected at tuberculosis diagnosis. The receptor set was obtained from an adult with tuberculosis.

CDR3 amino acids: CASSLVWARGTDTQYF. The CDR3 DNA is TGTGCCAGCAGCTTGGTTTGGGCCAGGGGCACAGATACGCAGTATTTT. The chain joins TRBV5-8 to TRBJ2-3; maybe TRBD1 (5 bases). The V end lost 0 bases, the J end lost 1 base, and 12 bases lay between the germline ends. Germline values: CDR1 SGHTS, CDR2 YDEGEE. The CDR3 covers 16 residues.

V gene TRBV6-1 combines with J gene TRBJ1-2; TRBD1 might be the D (5 bases). The CDR3 sequence is 14 residues long. Trimming removed 4 bases from V and 3 bases from J, with 12 bases in between. Germline V gene data show CDR1 as MNHNS and CDR2 as SASEGT. The CDR3 sequence: CASSVQGRDYGYTF. The CDR3, as DNA: TGTGCCAGCAGTGTCCAGGGTAGGGACTATGGCTACACCTTC.

The rearrangement joins TRBV6-1 to TRBJ1-1; TRBD1 aligns across 7 bases. J gave up 4 bases and V 7 bases, and 6 bases lay outside the gene matches. Germline CDR1 and CDR2: MNHNS and SASEGT. The CDR3 is 13 amino acids. In nucleotides, the CDR3 is TGTGCCAGCAACCTAGACAGGGTCACTGAAGCTTTCTTT. Encoded protein: CASNLDRVTEAFF.

This chain connects TRBV11-3 to TRBJ2-1, with 7 bases matching TRBD2. In germline, CDR1 is SGHNT, CDR2 YENEEA. The CDR3 length is 14 residues. With V trimmed by 4 bases and J by 7 bases, 7 bases remained unmatched. CDR3 region: CASSWGRGGNEQFF. The DNA of the CDR3 is TGTGCCAGCAGCTGGGGCCGGGGAGGGAATGAGCAGTTCTTC.

This sequence joins TRBV6-1 and TRBJ2-2; 8 bases fit TRBD2. This CDR3 is built from 14 residues. Germline CDR1 reads MNHNS; CDR2 reads SASEGT. Germline trimming cut 7 bases from V and 7 bases from J; bases unmatched to any gene: 8. Written as DNA, the CDR3 is TGTGCCAGCATCCCGGGAGGGCTCAGCGGGGAGCTGTTTTTT. It yields the protein CASIPGGLSGELFF.

This chain links TRBV14 with TRBJ1-2; D gene ambiguous. Germline V gives CDR1 SGHDN, CDR2 FVKESK. CDR3 length equals 15 residues. V lost 4 bases to trimming and J lost 4 bases, with 16 bases between them. The CDR3, as DNA: TGTGCCAGCAGCCGATCAGCGGGAATATCCTATGGCTACACCTTC. Protein: CASSRSAGISYGYTF. The complete variable domain, with remaining parts taken from reference TRBV14 and TRBJ1-2, reads EAGVTQFPSHSVIEKGQTVTLRCDPISGHDNLYWYRRVMGKEIKFLLHFVKESKQDESGMPNNRFLAERTGGTYSTLKVQPAELEDSGVYFCASSRSAGISYGYTFGSGTRLTVV.

The CDR3 loop reads CASSTPRETQYF. The CDR3 region has the DNA TGTGCCAGCTCCACTCCCAGGGAGACCCAGTACTTC. V usage is TRBV9 and J usage is TRBJ2-5; no firm D call. This CDR3 is built from 12 residues. V lost 7 bases, J lost 5 bases, and 12 bases lay in between. Germline assignment: CDR1 SGDLS and CDR2 YYNGEE.

CDR3 bases: TGTGCCAGCAGCTTTCGTCTCGGACTAGCGGGTAACAATGAGCAGTTCTTC. Translation gives CASSFRLGLAGNNEQFF. This chain joins TRBV7-9 and TRBJ2-1; TRBD2 agrees at 11 bases. This CDR3 region has 17 residues. The V gene's germline CDR1 is SEHNR and CDR2 FQNEAQ (reference sequence). Trimming cost V 3 bases and J 5 bases; bases outside gene matches: 9.

This chain uses TRBV28 with TRBJ2-7; a possible D gene is TRBD2 (6 bases). V was cut by 5 bases and J by 2 bases, with 13 bases left in between. Germline values: CDR1 MDHEN, CDR2 SYDVKM. The CDR3 sequence is 14 residues long. CDR3: CASSLPTSPYEQYF. In DNA, the CDR3 is TGTGCCAGCAGTCTCCCAACTAGCCCCTACGAGCAGTACTTC.